The 4 T cell receptor beta chains below come from one sample, sequenced in a study of cytomegalovirus exposure and HLA in healthy donors. Vbeta (60) and Jbeta (13) primers were used in the PCR. Data came from immunoSEQ multiplex PCR; TCRdb stores just in-frame clones and leaves some out. This table lists roughly 84,000 clones. Sequencing used PBMCs. The origin of the receptors is a man aged 45 to 65 in good health and CMV-seronegative.

The rearrangement links TRBV4-1 to TRBJ2-1; 8 positions match TRBD2. CDR1 is MGHRA and CDR2 is YSYEKL in the germline V gene. V trimming: 3 bases; J trimming: 4 bases; junction bases outside the gene matches: 14. The CDR3 runs to 18 residues. The CDR3 DNA reads as TGCGCCAGCAGCCATGCGCTGAGTAGCGGGACATTGTACAATGAGCAGTTCTTC. This gives the protein CASSHALSSGTLYNEQFF.

The chain employs TRBV7-2 and TRBJ1-4, with D hard to call. Germline values: CDR1 SGHTA, CDR2 FQGNSA. This CDR3 spans 15 amino acids. Trimming left V 1 base short and J 11 bases short, with 17 bases between. Written as DNA, the CDR3 is TGTGCCAGCAGCTTAGATAGTACTACCCTGAGTAAACTGTTTTTT. Amino acid sequence: CASSLDSTTLSKLFF.

The chain combines TRBV28 with TRBJ2-5, with 7 bases identical to TRBD1. V was pared by 6 bases and J by 2 bases, with 12 bases of the junction left unmatched. The CDR3 is 16 amino acids. Looked up from germline, CDR1 is MDHEN and CDR2 is SYDVKM. CDR3 nucleotide sequence: TGTGCCAGCAGAACCGACAGGGCCGGTTCTCAAGAGACCCAGTACTTC. Translation gives CASRTDRAGSQETQYF.

This sequence joins TRBV19 and TRBJ2-7; D unresolved. V lost 3 bases to trimming and J lost 2 bases, with 8 bases between them. CDR1 and CDR2 (germline): LNHDA, SQIVND (reference sequence). The length of the CDR3 is 13 residues. For the CDR3, the DNA is TGTGCCAGTAGTATCCACACTACCTACGAGCAGTACTTC. Translated, it gives CASSIHTTYEQYF.